Below, 26 T cell receptor beta chains from the same sample are listed, as sequenced in a study of CD8+ T cells in alopecia areata. The treatment denotes: oral pan-JAK inhibitor, 5-10 mg twice daily. Investigators isolated RNA and reverse transcribed it into cDNA to act as the sequencing template. Sequenced by immunoSEQ multiplex PCR; TCRdb stores in-frame clones only, minus some. The sample has 200,000 to 250,000 clones, roughly two fifths seen once. Material: CD4+ T cells sorted from blood, obtained around week 34, from a patient treated with tofacitinib. The receptors come from a human donor with alopecia areata.

The V call is TRBV28, the J call TRBJ2-7; D uncertain. The CDR3 has 14 residues. Germline CDR1 is MDHEN and CDR2 is SYDVKM. Trimming cost V 6 bases and J 1 base, with 13 bases left between them. CDR3 amino acids: CASSPLQLSYEQYF. The CDR3 DNA reads TGTGCCAGCAGCCCACTACAACTGTCCTACGAGCAGTACTTC.

This chain connects TRBV30 to TRBJ1-2, with D possibly TRBD1 on 6 matching bases. The germline V and J ends were trimmed by 0 bases and 5 bases, with 13 bases remaining between them. Germline V gene lookup returns CDR1 GTSNPN and CDR2 SVGIG (reference sequence). The CDR3 runs to 14 residues. CDR3 protein: CAWSVTGSGYGYTF. The CDR3 bases are TGTGCCTGGAGTGTAACAGGGTCGGGGTATGGCTACACCTTC.

This clone has only a few counts. This rearrangement joins TRBV11-2 to TRBJ1-1; tentatively, D is TRBD1 (6 bases). Germline CDR1 and CDR2: SGHAT and FQNNGV. This CDR3 is built from 18 residues. V was trimmed by 4 bases and J by 1 base, leaving 22 bases between them. CDR3 in DNA: TGTGCCAGCAGCTATTCGACAGCATTAAGGGGGAAGAACACTGAAGCTTTCTTT. The encoded protein is CASSYSTALRGKNTEAFF.

As regards this clone: Other DNA sequences of this sample code for an identical CDR3. This chain joins TRBV30 and TRBJ2-7, with D possibly matching TRBD2 (5 bases). Trimming cost V 0 bases and J 4 bases, with 7 bases left between them. The V gene's germline CDR1 is GTSNPN and CDR2 SVGIG (reference sequence). The CDR3 has 12 amino acids. CDR3 sequence reads: CAWSVSGYEQYF. The CDR3 DNA reads as TGTGCCTGGAGTGTCAGCGGATACGAGCAGTACTTC.

This rearrangement joins TRBV7-4 to TRBJ1-1, with D hard to call. V gave up 2 bases and J gave up 10 bases, with 2 bases separating them. Germline V gives CDR1 SGHVT, CDR2 SQSDAQ. This CDR3 comprises 9 residues. CDR3 sequence reads: CASSLRAFF. The CDR3 DNA sequence: TGTGCCAGCAGCTTACGAGCTTTCTTT.

The rearrangement uses TRBV4-1 and TRBJ1-2; possible D gene TRBD1, 5 bases. Trimming cost V 0 bases and J 10 bases, with 15 bases left between them. The CDR3 runs to 14 residues. The V gene's germline CDR1 is MGHRA and CDR2 YSYEKL. For the CDR3, the DNA is TGCGCCAGCAGCCAAGATCTAAGCCGGGGCCTCTACACCTTC. Protein product: CASSQDLSRGLYTF.

The chain is built from TRBV30 and TRBJ2-1; D possibly uses TRBD1 or TRBD2 (5 bases each). The germline V gene has CDR1 GTSNPN and CDR2 SVGIG (reference sequence). This CDR3 has 11 amino acids. Between the trimmed V and J ends, which lost 3 bases and 13 bases, there was a span of 13 bases. The CDR3 loop is CAWSRRDHQFF. As DNA, the CDR3 is TGTGCCTGGAGCCGCCGGGACCATCAGTTCTTC.

This clone has more than one count but fewer than ten. V is TRBV18 and J is TRBJ2-3; D not certain. Per the germline V gene, CDR1 is KGHSH and CDR2 is LQKENI. The V end was cut by 2 bases, the J end by 0 bases, with 12 bases between. CDR3 length: 16 residues. The CDR3 DNA reads as TGTGCCAGCTCACCATATGTCCACAGTAGCACAGATACGCAGTATTTT. Amino acids: CASSPYVHSSTDTQYF.

This clone was seen more than once but under ten times. V is TRBV7-2 and J is TRBJ1-5, with D possibly being TRBD1 (5 bases). Trimming removed 5 bases from V and 2 bases from J, with 13 bases in between. This CDR3 is built from 15 residues. Germline lookup yields CDR1 SGHTA and CDR2 FQGNSA. DNA of the CDR3: TGTGCCAGCAGCCCCTTGCGGGGGGGCAATCAGCCCCAGCATTTT. Residues: CASSPLRGGNQPQHF. The variable domain in full, with the rest retrieved from reference TRBV7-2 and TRBJ1-5, is GAGVSQSPSNKVTEKGKDVELRCDPISGHTALYWYRQSLGQGLEFLIYFQGNSAPDKSGLPSDRFSAERTGGSVSTLTIQRTQQEDSAVYLCASSPLRGGNQPQHFGDGTRLSIL.

The chain carries TRBV28 and TRBJ2-3; TRBD1 is a possible D gene (5 bases). CDR3 length: 16 amino acids. Trimming took off 7 bases at V and 1 base at J, with 18 bases between the two ends. Germline assignment: CDR1 MDHEN and CDR2 SYDVKM. CDR3 sequence (DNA): TGTGCCAGCACATCTTTGGAAAAAGGGGGCACAGATACGCAGTATTTT. Amino acid sequence: CASTSLEKGGTDTQYF. Based on the CDR3 plus reference TRBV28 and TRBJ2-3, the full variable domain is DVKVTQSSRYLVKRTGEKVFLECVQDMDHENMFWYRQDPGLGLRLIYFSYDVKMKEKGDIPEGYSVSREKKERFSLILESASTNQTSMYLCASTSLEKGGTDTQYFGPGTRLTVL.

This clone was detected a few times. This rearrangement joins TRBV6-5 to TRBJ1-1; a weak D match, TRBD1 (6 bases). This CDR3 has 13 amino acids. V was clipped by 7 bases and J by 1 base, with 10 bases between them. Germline lookup yields CDR1 MNHEY and CDR2 SVGAGI. The chain's CDR3 is CASTRQANTEAFF. CDR3 nucleotide sequence: TGTGCCAGCACTAGACAGGCGAACACTGAAGCTTTCTTT.

The V and J genes are TRBV5-1 and TRBJ2-7; D call uncertain. Germline V gene data show CDR1 as SGHRS and CDR2 as YFSETQ. The length of the CDR3 is 11 residues. The germline V and J ends were trimmed by 7 bases and 7 bases, with 12 bases remaining between them. The CDR3 region has the DNA TGCGCCAGCGCGCTCCTGGAGGAGCAGTACTTC. Translation: CASALLEEQYF.

This clone has only a few counts. The J gene is TRBJ2-1, the V gene TRBV2; D may correspond to TRBD1 or TRBD2 (5 bases each). V was trimmed by 2 bases and J by 7 bases, leaving 21 bases between them. CDR1 is SNHLY, CDR2 FYNNEI, per germline. This CDR3 spans 17 amino acids. This chain's CDR3 is CASSEMEGTAIKNEQFF. CDR3 sequence (DNA): TGTGCCAGCAGTGAAATGGAAGGGACGGCCATTAAGAATGAGCAGTTCTTC.

As to this clone: The same CDR3 is also encoded by other DNA sequences in this sample. The V and J genes are TRBV4-1 and TRBJ2-5; D call uncertain. This CDR3 region has 13 residues. V dropped 1 base and J dropped 1 base, with 4 bases sitting between them. Germline V gene lookup returns CDR1 MGHRA and CDR2 YSYEKL. In DNA form, the CDR3 reads TGCGCCAGCAGCCAAGTACTCCAAGAGACCCAGTACTTC. The encoded protein is CASSQVLQETQYF.

The table lists this clone with a few counts. This chain connects TRBV7-8 to TRBJ1-6; D gene uncertain. The V and J ends lost 2 bases and 8 bases respectively, with 7 bases between them. Germline CDR1 reads SGHVS; CDR2 reads FQNEAQ. The length of the CDR3 is 13 residues. The CDR3 loop is CASSLSFDSPLHF. The CDR3 DNA is TGTGCCAGCAGCTTAAGTTTTGATTCACCCCTCCACTTT.

In the case of this clone: Sequence at one end of the junction differs from germline and may be a read error. The CDR3 here is CASSQAGLTGSTEAFF. CDR3 DNA sequence: TGTGCCAGCAGTCAAGCGGGCCTCACTGGCAGCACTGAAGCTTTCTTT. The V call is TRBV6-1, the J call TRBJ1-1; D gene ambiguous. Germline CDR1 is MNHNS and CDR2 is SASEGT. The CDR3 runs 16 residues.

The rearrangement uses TRBV7-2 and TRBJ1-2; 8 nucleotides agree with TRBD1. This CDR3 region has 15 residues. CDR1 SGHTA and CDR2 FQGNSA come from the germline V gene. J gave up 3 bases and V 0 bases, and 3 bases lay outside the gene matches. The CDR3 is CASSLADRDYYGYTF. The DNA for the CDR3 is TGTGCCAGCAGCTTAGCGGACAGGGACTACTATGGCTACACCTTC.

The CDR3 DNA follows: TGTGCCAGCAGTTATTCCGGGACAGGGATGAATGAGCAGTTCTTC. Residues: CASSYSGTGMNEQFF. The rearrangement links TRBV6-5 to TRBJ2-1; 9 bases are a match to TRBD1. Germline CDR1 and CDR2: MNHEY and SVGAGI. CDR3 length: 15 amino acids. The junction had 7 bases not matched to a gene; V was cut back by 3 bases and J by 7 bases.

On this clone: At one end the junction does not follow the germline gene, possibly because of a read error. This rearrangement joins TRBV19 to TRBJ2-7, with TRBD1 matching 9 bases. Germline CDR1 is LNHDA and CDR2 is SQIVND (reference sequence). The CDR3 length is 13 residues. Here the CDR3 DNA reads TGTGCCAGGACACCCCGACAGGGGGTACTGATGAACTTC. Protein sequence: CARTPRQGVLMNF.

This clone was observed many times. V is TRBV7-9 and J is TRBJ1-3, with no clear D. This CDR3 comprises 12 residues. With 3 bases removed from V and 4 bases from J, the gap between germline ends came to 4 bases. Germline V gives CDR1 SEHNR, CDR2 FQNEAQ (reference sequence). The CDR3 region is CASSFLGNTIYF. The CDR3 DNA reads TGTGCCAGCAGCTTTCTCGGAAACACCATATATTTT.

V gene TRBV10-3 combines with J gene TRBJ2-5; the match to TRBD1 covers 9 bases. Germline-derived CDR1 and CDR2 are ENHRY and SYGVKD. After removal of 2 bases from V and 5 bases from J, the junction contained 3 bases not matched to a gene. The CDR3 loop spans 14 amino acids. In nucleotides, the CDR3 is TGTGCCATCAGTGAGCTACAGGGGGCGGAGACCCAGTACTTC. It specifies CAISELQGAETQYF.

The rearrangement uses TRBV6-5 and TRBJ1-4; a weak D match, TRBD1 (6 bases). Trimming cost V 5 bases and J 9 bases, with 19 bases left between them. This CDR3 contains 15 residues. CDR1 MNHEY and CDR2 SVGAGI come from the germline V gene. CDR3 region: CASSAGGGASQKLFF. The CDR3 DNA is TGTGCCAGCAGTGCCGGCGGGGGGGCCTCTCAAAAACTGTTTTTT.

V gene TRBV7-9 combines with J gene TRBJ2-3; 10 positions match TRBD2. V was clipped by 1 base and J by 6 bases; unmatched bases: 4. Germline CDR1 reads SEHNR; CDR2 reads FQNEAQ (reference sequence). There are 15 residues in the CDR3. This CDR3 is CASSLGTSGADTQYF. In DNA form, the CDR3 reads TGTGCCAGCAGCTTAGGAACTAGCGGGGCCGATACGCAGTATTTT.

The chain combines TRBV9 with TRBJ2-1; TRBD1 matches 12 bases. CDR3 length: 16 amino acids. Germline trimming cut 0 bases from V and 6 bases from J; bases unmatched to any gene: 4. Germline CDR1 and CDR2: SGDLS and YYNGEE. The CDR3 region is CASSVGVGQGANEQFF. The CDR3 DNA follows: TGTGCCAGCAGCGTAGGAGTGGGACAGGGGGCCAATGAGCAGTTCTTC.

This chain connects TRBV30 to TRBJ2-5; D gene ambiguous. TRBJ2-7 explains the end of the DNA better; the J call may be wrong. CDR3 size: 11 residues. CDR1 and CDR2 (germline): GTSNPN, SVGIG (reference sequence). CDR3 DNA: TGTGCCTGGAGTGTGGACTACGAGCAGTACTTC. It encodes CAWSVDYEQYF.

This clone showed up just a few times. The rearrangement uses TRBV29-1 and TRBJ1-2, with 7 bases fitting TRBD1. Trimming removed 7 bases from V and 2 bases from J; junction bases left unmatched: 13. The CDR3 totals 15 residues. Germline CDR1 is SQVTM and CDR2 is ANQGSEA. CDR3 nucleotide sequence: TGCAGCGCCAAGACAGGGAATATGGTGAACTATGGCTACACCTTC. Its translation: CSAKTGNMVNYGYTF.